The clone carrying this T cell receptor (beta chain) came up many times. Its matching antigen is unknown. Per the germline V gene, CDR1 is DFQATT and CDR2 is SNEGSKA (reference sequence). There are 14 residues in the CDR3. The V end lost 6 bases, the J end lost 4 bases, and 16 bases lay between the germline ends. The data originate from a study of read filtering for tumor transcriptome and immune sequencing. About the research overall: Among patients, 17 to 20 were male and around 15 female, aged about 45 to 90 (mean about 69).

Molecular barcoded adaptors covering alpha/delta and beta/gamma chains were used on approximately 400 ng RNA. TCRdb redid the calling of the reads with MiXCR, one entry per CDR3 protein. The sample lists about 61,000 distinct CDR3 sequences, roughly a fifth occurring once. General study results and limits: Approximately 80% of IR-seq clonotypes had one read, totaling 3% to 4.5% of reads; RNA-seq: about 69% and 49%. The sorted CD138-negative fraction was a mixed bone marrow immune population, not purified T cells.

The sequence was obtained from a donor over 35 with multiple myeloma. Sequencing was performed on a population of CD138-negative cells sorted from bone marrow. This sequence joins TRBV20-1 and TRBJ1-5; D gene unclear. CDR3 sequence reads: CSANRGAPNQPQHF. The CDR3 DNA reads as TGCAGTGCCAACCGGGGAGCGCCAAATCAGCCCCAGCATTTT.